This entry describes one T cell receptor (beta chain). Antigen: not known. This record comes from a study of cytomegalovirus exposure and HLA in healthy donors. The CDR3 contains 13 residues. V gave up 9 bases and J gave up 4 bases, with 13 bases separating them. Germline values: CDR1 LNHDA, CDR2 SQIVND (reference sequence). General observations from the study: Segments of the TCR beta V type were, in most cases, productive about 87% or about 30% of the time in an earlier analysis. The study reported that TCR beta sequences accurately predicted HLA-A and HLA-B alleles in most subjects. A classifier reportedly called cytomegalovirus status with high sensitivity and specificity.

All donors participated as healthy donors of bone marrow. Use of 60 Vbeta and 13 Jbeta primers characterized the PCR. Here immunoSEQ multiplex PCR was the method, and the copy in TCRdb shows in-frame clones only, minus some. Here the sample spans approximately 220,000 clones, 80% to 90% being singletons. This clonotype was obtained from a man between 25 and 39 years old in good health and CMV-seronegative. V usage is TRBV19 and J usage is TRBJ1-3; D remains ambiguous. The specimen sequenced was PBMCs. The CDR3 DNA reads TGTGCCAGCGCCGAGAAGTCCGGAAACACCATATATTTT. Translating it yields CASAEKSGNTIYF.